This TCR beta chain was recovered during a study of T cell repertoires in cytomegalovirus infection. This CDR3 has 15 amino acids. Germline lookup yields CDR1 DFQATT and CDR2 SNEGSKA (reference sequence). J gave up 2 bases and V 4 bases, and 10 bases lay outside the gene matches. Each CDR3 protein is one row after TCRdb ran MiXCR on the reads. This sample yields roughly 570,000 distinct CDR3 sequences, of which around 40% are seen a single time; about 46% belongs to the top ten. This clonotype was counted a few times. Its target is unknown. This TCR came from a human donor in good health (CMV status not recorded). Some clones in this sample may be carry-over from other donors' samples. Sequencing was performed on cultured PBMCs, taken from culture after CMV antigen stimulation. The chain employs TRBV20-1 and TRBJ2-5; 7 bases are a match to TRBD2. CDR3 bases: TGCAGTGCTATCCGGGGTAGCGGGCAACAAGAGACCCAGTACTTC. Translation gives CSAIRGSGQQETQYF.